This record concerns one TCR beta chain sequence. The junction departs from the called germline gene at one end, perhaps through a read error. The data were produced by immunoSEQ multiplex PCR, yet TCRdb's version contains in-frame clones alone and is incomplete. The table shows some 100,000 clones, with 75% to 85% occurring only once. This entry belongs to a study of blood T cell repertoires in COVID-19. The wider study: The samples span acute and convalescent COVID-19 from the United States, Italy and Spain.

The CDR3 is 15 residues long. Germline-derived CDR1 and CDR2 are LGHDT and YNNKEL (reference sequence). Sequenced input: peripheral blood. The chain is built from TRBV3-1 (or the pseudogene TRBV3-2) and TRBJ2-5; D is ambiguous. The source of this sequence is a human donor in a cohort sampled during active COVID-19. This CDR3 is CASSQVVSSQETQYF. CDR3 nucleotide sequence: TGTGCCAGCAGTCAAGTTGTGTCTAGCCAAGAGACCCAGTACTTC.